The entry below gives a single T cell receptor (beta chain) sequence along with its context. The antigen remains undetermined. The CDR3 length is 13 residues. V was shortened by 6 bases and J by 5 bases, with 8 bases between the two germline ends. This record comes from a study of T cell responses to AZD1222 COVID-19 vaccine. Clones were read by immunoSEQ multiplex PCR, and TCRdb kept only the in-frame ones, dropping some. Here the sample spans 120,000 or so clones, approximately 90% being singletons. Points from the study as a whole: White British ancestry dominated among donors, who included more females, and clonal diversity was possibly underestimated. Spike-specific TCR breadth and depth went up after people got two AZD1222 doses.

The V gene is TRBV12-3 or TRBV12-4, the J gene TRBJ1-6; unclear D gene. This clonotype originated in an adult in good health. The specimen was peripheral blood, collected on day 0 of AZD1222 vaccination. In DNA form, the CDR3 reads TGTGCCAGCAGCTCATGGGATAATTCACCCCTCCACTTT. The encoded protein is CASSSWDNSPLHF.